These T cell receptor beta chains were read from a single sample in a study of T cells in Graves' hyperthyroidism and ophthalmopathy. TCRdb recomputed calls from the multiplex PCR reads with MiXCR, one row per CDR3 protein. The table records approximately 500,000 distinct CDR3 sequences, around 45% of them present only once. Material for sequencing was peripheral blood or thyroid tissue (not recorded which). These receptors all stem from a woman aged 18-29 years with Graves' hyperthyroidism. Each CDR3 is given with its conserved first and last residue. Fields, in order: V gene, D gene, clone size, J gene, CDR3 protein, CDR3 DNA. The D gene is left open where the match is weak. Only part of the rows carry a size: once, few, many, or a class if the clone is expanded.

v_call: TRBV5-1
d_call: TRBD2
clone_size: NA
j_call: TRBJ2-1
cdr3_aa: CASTSRVRHGLAEWNEQFF
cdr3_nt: TGCGCCAGCACCTCACGGGTCAGACATGGACTAGCGGAGTGGAATGAGCAGTTCTTC

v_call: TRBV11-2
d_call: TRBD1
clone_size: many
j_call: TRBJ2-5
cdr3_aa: CASGDRGGETQYF
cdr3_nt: TGTGCCAGCGGTGACAGGGGAGGTGAGACCCAGTACTTC

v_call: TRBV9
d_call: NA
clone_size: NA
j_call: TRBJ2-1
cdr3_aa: CASSAGGQLNNEQFF
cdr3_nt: TGTGCCAGCAGCGCGGGGGGACAGTTAAACAATGAGCAGTTCTTC

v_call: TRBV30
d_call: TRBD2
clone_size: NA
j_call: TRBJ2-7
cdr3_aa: CAWRLAGDYEQYF
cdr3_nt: TGTGCCTGGAGACTAGCGGGAGATTACGAGCAGTACTTC

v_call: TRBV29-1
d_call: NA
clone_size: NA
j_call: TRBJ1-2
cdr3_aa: CSYSRDRELDYGYTF
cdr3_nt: TGCAGTTACTCGAGGGACCGGGAGTTGGACTATGGCTACACCTTC

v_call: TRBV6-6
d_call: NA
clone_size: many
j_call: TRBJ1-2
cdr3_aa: CASSYLGSYGYTF
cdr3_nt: TGTGCCAGCAGTTACTTGGGTTCCTATGGCTACACCTTC

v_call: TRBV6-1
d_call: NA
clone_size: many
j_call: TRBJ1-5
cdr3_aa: CASSESDRQPQHF
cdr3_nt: TGTGCCAGCAGTGAGTCAGATCGTCAGCCCCAGCATTTT

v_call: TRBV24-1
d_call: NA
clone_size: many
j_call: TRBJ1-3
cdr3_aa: CATSDRQSSGNTIYF
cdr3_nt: TGTGCCACCAGTGACCGACAATCCTCTGGAAACACCATATATTTT

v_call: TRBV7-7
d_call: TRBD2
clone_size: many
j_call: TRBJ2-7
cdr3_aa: CASSQTSGSDEQYF
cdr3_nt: TGTGCTAGCAGCCAGACTAGCGGGAGCGACGAGCAGTACTTC

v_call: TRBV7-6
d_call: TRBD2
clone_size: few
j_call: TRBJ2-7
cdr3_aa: CASSWSLAGVYEQYF
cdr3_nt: TGTGCCAGCAGTTGGTCCCTAGCGGGCGTGTACGAGCAGTACTTC

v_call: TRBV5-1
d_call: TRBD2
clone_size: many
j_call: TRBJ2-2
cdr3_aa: CASSSKTSFGTGELFF
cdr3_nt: TGCGCCAGCAGCTCAAAGACTAGCTTCGGCACCGGGGAGCTGTTTTTT

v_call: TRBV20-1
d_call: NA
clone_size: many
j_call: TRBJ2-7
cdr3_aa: CSATAVPRSYEQYF
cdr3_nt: TGCAGTGCTACTGCGGTCCCACGCTCCTACGAGCAGTACTTC

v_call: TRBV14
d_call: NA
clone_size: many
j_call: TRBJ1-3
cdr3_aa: CASSQDLRGNTIYF
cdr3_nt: TGTGCCAGCAGCCAAGATCTTAGGGGCAACACCATATATTTT

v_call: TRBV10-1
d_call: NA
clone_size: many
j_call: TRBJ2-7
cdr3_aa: CASSDDPRGSSYEQYF
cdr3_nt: TGCGCCAGCAGTGATGATCCTAGAGGGAGCTCCTACGAGCAGTACTTC

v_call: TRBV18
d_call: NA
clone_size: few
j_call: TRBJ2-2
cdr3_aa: CASSPTARGTGELFF
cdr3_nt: TGTGCCAGCTCACCAACAGCCCGGGGCACCGGGGAGCTGTTTTTT

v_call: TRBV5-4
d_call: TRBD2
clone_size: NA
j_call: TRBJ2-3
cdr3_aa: CASSWSSGRGTDTQYF
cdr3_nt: TGTGCCAGCAGCTGGTCTAGCGGGAGAGGGACAGATACGCAGTATTTT

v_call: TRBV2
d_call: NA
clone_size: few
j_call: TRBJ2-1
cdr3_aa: CASRRSTLLAEQFF
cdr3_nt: TGTGCCAGCAGACGTTCGACACTTCTGGCTGAGCAGTTCTTC

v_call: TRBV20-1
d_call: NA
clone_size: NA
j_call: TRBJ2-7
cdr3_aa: CSASSRTIGEQYF
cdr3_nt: TGCAGTGCCAGCAGTCGTACGATCGGGGAGCAGTACTTC

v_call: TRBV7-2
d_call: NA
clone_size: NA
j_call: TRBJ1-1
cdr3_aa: CASSLDLAGGSEAFF
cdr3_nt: TGTGCCAGCAGCTTAGATCTAGCGGGAGGGTCTGAAGCTTTCTTT

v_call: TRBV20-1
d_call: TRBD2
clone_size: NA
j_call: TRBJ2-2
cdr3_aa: CSAATSGSTGELFF
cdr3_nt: TGCAGTGCTGCGACTAGCGGGAGCACCGGGGAGCTGTTTTTT

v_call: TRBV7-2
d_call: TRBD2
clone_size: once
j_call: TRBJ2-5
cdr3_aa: CASSSNTSGRGRETQYF
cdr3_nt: TGTGCCAGCAGCTCCAACACTAGCGGGAGAGGTAGAGAGACCCAGTACTTC